Presented here are 8 T cell receptor beta chains from one specimen sequenced in a study of T cell responses to AZD1222 COVID-19 vaccine. Clones were sequenced by immunoSEQ multiplex PCR, and TCRdb holds only the in-frame ones, with some missing. The sample records roughly 190,000 clones, just over 90% being singletons. Sequencing was performed on peripheral blood, taken 28 days after the second dose of the MenACWY control vaccine. The origin of the receptors is an adult who received the MenACWY meningococcal vaccine as a control.

This chain uses TRBV27 with TRBJ1-3; 7 nucleotides align to TRBD1. Germline lookup yields CDR1 MNHEY and CDR2 SMNVEV (reference sequence). The V gene end was trimmed by 5 bases and the J gene end by 0 bases; junction bases not matched to a gene: 4. The CDR3 length is 15 residues. DNA for the CDR3: TGTGCCAGCAGTAAACAGGGGACCTCTGGAAACACCATATATTTT. The encoded protein is CASSKQGTSGNTIYF.

The count of this clone is one. J is TRBJ1-3 and V is TRBV6-5; a weak D match, TRBD1 (6 bases). V lost 10 bases and J lost 0, with 16 bases in between. Germline V lookup: CDR1 MNHEY, CDR2 SVGAGI. The CDR3 is 15 amino acids. This chain's CDR3 is CATEDSIRSGNTIYF. The CDR3 nucleotides read TGTGCCACAGAGGACAGTATTCGCTCTGGAAACACCATATATTTT.

The chain couples TRBV24-1 to TRBJ1-1; 8 bases line up with TRBD1. Germline V gives CDR1 KGHDR, CDR2 SFDVKD. This CDR3 has 13 residues. V gave up 4 bases and J gave up 11 bases; unmatched junction bases: 8. The DNA of the CDR3 is TGTGCCACCAGTGAAAACAGGGGGACCTCGGCTTTCTTT. Encoded protein: CATSENRGTSAFF.

For the CDR3, the DNA is TGTGCCAGCAGCGTAGGTGGCAAAAACATTCAGTACTTC. Protein: CASSVGGKNIQYF. The chain couples TRBV9 to TRBJ2-4; no clear D. CDR1 is SGDLS, CDR2 YYNGEE, per germline. The CDR3 is 13 amino acids. Trimming cost V 0 bases and J 3 bases, with 4 bases left between them.

The gene calls are TRBV6-5 and TRBJ2-1; D uncertain. The V end was cut by 10 bases, the J end by 2 bases, with 15 bases between. Germline loops: CDR1 MNHEY, CDR2 SVGAGI. The CDR3 has 14 residues. The CDR3 nucleotides read TGTGCCACCAGAAGAGCCCGCACCTACAATGAGCAGTTCTTC. It is translated as CATRRARTYNEQFF.

This rearrangement joins TRBV28 to TRBJ2-7; no definite D call. Germline CDR1 reads MDHEN; CDR2 reads SYDVKM. The V end was cut by 3 bases, the J end by 6 bases, with 9 bases between. The CDR3 consists of 12 residues. The CDR3 sequence: CASSFRWGEQYF. In nucleotides, the CDR3 is TGTGCCAGCAGTTTTAGGTGGGGCGAGCAGTACTTC.

Written as DNA, the CDR3 is TGTGCCAGCAGCCATCGTGGTCAGGGGCGAGGTGGGGCCAACGTCCTGACTTTC. Protein product: CASSHRGQGRGGANVLTF. The chain couples TRBV3-1 (or the pseudogene TRBV3-2) to TRBJ2-6; D might be TRBD1 (6 bases). V was cut by 3 bases and J by 3 bases, with 18 bases left in between. The CDR3 is 18 amino acids. The germline CDR1 and CDR2 sequences are LGHDT and YNNKEL (reference sequence).

The chain joins TRBV18 to TRBJ1-1; D remains ambiguous. CDR1 and CDR2 (germline): KGHSH, LQKENI. The length of the CDR3 is 12 residues. V lost 0 bases and J 10 bases, leaving 9 bases between the germline ends. CDR3 protein: CASSPPAVPAFF. The CDR3 DNA reads TGTGCCAGCTCACCACCGGCGGTTCCAGCTTTCTTT.